This T cell receptor (beta chain) was recovered during a study of tumour-infiltrating T cells in Burkitt lymphoma. In the study overall: Survival, overall and progression-free, tracked with productive clonality.

The ends lost 0 bases at V and 10 bases at J; junction bases unmatched: 9. Germline V CDR1 and CDR2: SGHRS, YFSETQ. The CDR3 consists of 14 residues. The protocol was immunoSEQ multiplex PCR, while the TCRdb copy is restricted to in-frame clones and leaves out a portion. The sample consists of 13,000 or so clones, approximately 83% of them appearing once. The clonotype originates from a human donor with diffuse large B-cell lymphoma. What was sequenced was tumor tissue. The chain joins TRBV5-1 to TRBJ1-1, with 7 bases that match TRBD1. The CDR3 reads CASSLAFTGDGAFF. The CDR3 bases are TGCGCCAGCAGCTTGGCCTTTACAGGGGATGGAGCTTTCTTT.